These T cell receptor beta chains were read from a single sample in a study of T cells in Graves' hyperthyroidism and ophthalmopathy. TCRdb reprocessed the multiplex PCR reads with MiXCR, giving one entry per CDR3 protein. The table lists roughly 530,000 distinct CDR3 sequences, roughly 17% of them singletons. The sample was blood. The receptors shown here come from a woman aged 18-35 years with Graves' ophthalmopathy. Both conserved end residues are part of each CDR3. A D gene is named only where the DNA matches it firmly. Only part of the rows carry a size: once, few, many, or a class if the clone is expanded.

few	TRBV5-1	.	TRBJ2-3	CASSLDSGGEGTDTQYF	TGCGCCAGCAGCCTAGATAGCGGTGGAGAAGGCACAGATACGCAGTATTTT
many	TRBV2	TRBD2	TRBJ2-2	CASRPTSGYTGELFF	TGTGCCAGCAGGCCGACTAGCGGCTACACCGGGGAGCTGTTTTTT
.	TRBV6-1	TRBD1	TRBJ2-2	CASSPRGQANTGELFF	TGTGCCAGCAGTCCCAGGGGGCAAGCGAACACCGGGGAGCTGTTTTTT
many	TRBV7-9	.	TRBJ2-7	CASSSHRVRVFYEQYF	TGTGCCAGCAGCTCCCACAGGGTACGGGTTTTCTACGAGCAGTACTTC
.	TRBV20-1	TRBD2	TRBJ2-5	CSAIDTLSSGGVETQYF	TGCAGTGCCATCGACACACTATCTAGCGGGGGTGTCGAGACCCAGTACTTC
.	TRBV29-1	TRBD1	TRBJ2-4	CSVGKGASKNIQYF	TGCAGCGTTGGGAAGGGGGCCTCCAAAAACATTCAGTACTTC
many	TRBV28	.	TRBJ1-2	CASSLQGLGPYGYTF	TGTGCCAGCAGTTTGCAGGGATTGGGCCCCTATGGCTACACCTTC
many	TRBV7-2	TRBD1	TRBJ1-2	CASSLTGGLGYTF	TGTGCCAGCAGCTTAACAGGGGGCCTTGGCTACACCTTC
.	TRBV6-1	.	TRBJ1-1	CASSYYPNTEAFF	TGTGCCAGCAGTTATTACCCGAACACTGAAGCTTTCTTT
.	TRBV5-6	.	TRBJ2-6	CASSFLARGANVLTF	TGTGCCAGCAGCTTTCTGGCTCGCGGGGCCAACGTCCTGACTTTC
.	TRBV20-1	TRBD1	TRBJ1-1	CSACEDRGPGVTEAFF	TGCAGTGCCTGCGAGGACAGGGGGCCCGGAGTCACTGAAGCTTTCTTT
many	TRBV2	.	TRBJ2-1	CASMFVSVDNEQFF	TGTGCCAGCATGTTCGTCAGCGTCGACAATGAGCAGTTCTTC
many	TRBV7-9	.	TRBJ1-2	CASSPPRMPTNYGYTF	TGTGCCAGCAGCCCACCAAGGATGCCTACTAACTATGGCTACACCTTC
.	TRBV6-1	TRBD2	TRBJ2-1	CASRPGTSGSRGEQFF	TGTGCCAGCAGACCGGGGACTAGCGGGTCCCGGGGTGAGCAGTTCTTC
few	TRBV9	.	TRBJ2-3	CASSPTATPTDTQYF	TGTGCCAGCAGCCCGACCGCAACCCCCACAGATACGCAGTATTTT
many	TRBV28	.	TRBJ1-1	CASSLRLTENTEAFF	TGTGCCAGCAGCCTACGGTTAACAGAGAACACTGAAGCTTTCTTT
many	TRBV28	.	TRBJ1-1	CASSLKGRAFF	TGTGCCAGCAGTTTAAAAGGGAGAGCTTTCTTT
few	TRBV6-1	TRBD1	TRBJ2-2	CASTRQGKAGELFF	TGTGCCAGCACCAGACAGGGGAAAGCCGGGGAGCTGTTTTTT
.	TRBV9	TRBD2	TRBJ2-7	CASSVERTSIEQYF	TGTGCCAGCAGCGTAGAAAGGACTAGTATCGAGCAGTACTTC
few	TRBV2	.	TRBJ1-4	CASRRGEWGKLFF	TGTGCCAGCAGAAGAGGCGAATGGGGAAAACTGTTTTTT
.	TRBV27	.	TRBJ1-4	CASSLSTGNEKLFF	TGTGCCAGCAGTTTATCGACAGGAAATGAAAAACTGTTTTTT
.	TRBV6-1	TRBD1	TRBJ1-5	CALQGASNQPQHF	TGTGCCCTCCAGGGGGCTAGCAATCAGCCCCAGCATTTT
many	TRBV6-2/TRBV6-3	.	TRBJ2-3	CASSYEDTQYF	TGTGCCAGCAGTTACGAAGATACGCAGTATTTT
many	TRBV4-3	TRBD1	TRBJ1-1	CASSHDRENTEAFF	TGCGCCAGCAGCCACGACAGGGAGAACACTGAAGCTTTCTTT
many	TRBV11-2	TRBD1	TRBJ1-2	CASSHSTGPYGYTF	TGTGCCAGCAGCCACTCGACAGGGCCCTATGGCTACACCTTC
many	TRBV28	.	TRBJ1-5	CASIDRHYSNQPQHF	TGTGCCAGCATCGACAGGCATTATAGCAATCAGCCCCAGCATTTT
many	TRBV6-2/TRBV6-3	.	TRBJ2-7	CASSYTDSETYEQYF	TGTGCCAGCAGTTACACGGACAGCGAGACCTACGAGCAGTACTTC
few	TRBV7-2	.	TRBJ2-7	CASSLGFSTQFYEQYF	TGTGCCAGCAGCTTAGGTTTCTCGACGCAGTTTTACGAGCAGTACTTC
.	TRBV6-1	.	TRBJ1-5	CASRAPGANQPQHF	TGTGCCAGCAGAGCCCCAGGGGCCAATCAGCCCCAGCATTTT
.	TRBV28	.	TRBJ2-3	CASSFGLTNTDTQYF	TGTGCCAGCAGTTTCGGACTGACTAACACAGATACGCAGTATTTT
.	TRBV27	.	TRBJ2-7	CASSLYGGQYEQYF	TGTGCCAGCAGTTTATACGGGGGACAGTACGAGCAGTACTTC
many	TRBV11-2	.	TRBJ1-1	CASSSGPNTEAFF	TGTGCCAGCAGTTCGGGACCGAACACTGAAGCTTTCTTT
few	TRBV13	.	TRBJ2-5	CASSFTETQYF	TGTGCCAGCAGCTTTACGGAGACCCAGTACTTC
.	TRBV6-2/TRBV6-3	.	TRBJ1-5	CASSYSGARDNQPQHF	TGTGCCAGCAGTTACTCGGGGGCCCGGGACAATCAGCCCCAGCATTTT
few	TRBV27	TRBD1	TRBJ2-2	CATGQGKNTGELFF	TGTGCCACCGGACAGGGGAAGAACACCGGGGAGCTGTTTTTT
many	TRBV6-1	.	TRBJ1-5	CASSEMVYSNQPQHF	TGTGCCAGCAGTGAAATGGTCTATAGCAATCAGCCCCAGCATTTT
many	TRBV30	TRBD1	TRBJ1-1	CAWIIGGQKAFF	TGTGCCTGGATCATCGGGGGACAGAAAGCTTTCTTT
few	TRBV5-6	.	TRBJ1-2	CASSTGRVYGYTF	TGTGCCAGCAGCACCGGACGAGTCTATGGCTACACCTTC
many	TRBV18	.	TRBJ2-5	CASSPGNAFTETQYF	TGTGCCAGCTCACCGGGGAACGCTTTCACGGAGACCCAGTACTTC
.	TRBV30	TRBD2	TRBJ2-7	CAWDGGGSYCEQYF	TGTGCCTGGGACGGTGGCGGGAGTTATTGCGAGCAGTACTTC
.	TRBV20-1	.	TRBJ2-1	CSVGGGTETYNEQFF	TGCAGTGTCGGGGGCGGGACTGAGACCTACAATGAGCAGTTCTTC
many	TRBV30	.	TRBJ1-1	CAWSVGPKDTEAFF	TGTGCCTGGAGTGTTGGTCCTAAGGACACTGAAGCTTTCTTT